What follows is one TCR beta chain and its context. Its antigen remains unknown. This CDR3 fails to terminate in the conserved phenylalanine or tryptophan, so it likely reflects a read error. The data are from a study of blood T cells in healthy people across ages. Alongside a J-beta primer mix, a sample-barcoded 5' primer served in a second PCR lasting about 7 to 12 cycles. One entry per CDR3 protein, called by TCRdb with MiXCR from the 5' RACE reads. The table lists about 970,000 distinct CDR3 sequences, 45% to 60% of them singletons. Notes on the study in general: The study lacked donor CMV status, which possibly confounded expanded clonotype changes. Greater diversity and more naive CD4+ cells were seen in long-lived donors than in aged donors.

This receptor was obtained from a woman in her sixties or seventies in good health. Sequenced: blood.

CDR3: CASSLGGMPVDTQYS. The CDR3 DNA sequence: TGTGCCAGCAGTTTAGGCGGGATGCCCGTAGATACGCAGTATTCT. This chain links TRBV12-3 or TRBV12-4 with TRBJ2-3; tentative D call: TRBD2 (6 bases). This CDR3 spans 15 amino acids. Deletions cut 1 base from V and 5 bases from J, with 13 bases between.